This TCR beta chain was sequenced for a study of follicular helper T cells after annual influenza vaccination. Study-level results: ICOS+CD38+ cTfh clonality tracked population frequency, and its change tracked circulating plasmablast change.

Of note for this clone: Antigen: not known. Other DNA sequences in this sample translate to the same CDR3.

The CDR3 contains 13 residues. The V and J ends lost 0 bases and 2 bases respectively, with 4 bases between them. CDR1 and CDR2 from the germline V gene are LNHDA and SQIVND (reference sequence). Documented time point: 2014-2015 season, pre-vaccination. ICOS+CD38+ and ICOS-CD38- fractions were sorted from non-naive CD4+CXCR5+PD-1+ cells. Using immunoSEQ multiplex PCR, the repertoire was profiled, and TCRdb retains in-frame clones only, with some absent. The sample records fewer than 30,000 clones, roughly 80% being singletons. The clonotype was recovered from an adult who received the influenza vaccine. Specimen: CXCR5+ CD38- circulating T follicular helper cells from blood, collected on the day of influenza vaccination. Subset described: circulating Tfh, non-naive CD4+CXCR5+PD-1+ (ICOS+CD38+ or ICOS-CD38-). The chain employs TRBV19 and TRBJ1-1; no reliable D call. CDR3 region: CASSIEQNTEAFF. CDR3 DNA sequence: TGTGCCAGTAGTATAGAACAAAACACTGAAGCTTTCTTT.